What follows are 7 T cell receptor beta chains derived from one specimen sequenced in a study of blood T cell repertoires in COVID-19. Clones were sequenced by immunoSEQ multiplex PCR, and TCRdb holds only the in-frame ones, with some missing. Of hundreds of thousands of clones in the sample, about nine tenths are singletons; the top ten hold around 9.3%. Source material: PBMCs or T cells enriched from blood (not recorded which). The receptors come from a woman between 18 and 29 years old who had recovered from COVID-19.

The V and J genes are TRBV11-2 and TRBJ1-2, with D maybe TRBD1 (6 bases). This CDR3 is built from 14 residues. The V gene lost 2 bases and the J gene lost 4 bases, with 11 bases spanning the gap. Per the germline V gene, CDR1 is SGHAT and CDR2 is FQNNGV. The CDR3 nucleotides are TGTGCCAGCAGCTTACGGGGGGGCGTCTATGGCTACACCTTC. Translation gives CASSLRGGVYGYTF.

V gene TRBV3-1 (or the pseudogene TRBV3-2) combines with J gene TRBJ1-6; no clear D. The CDR3 length is 14 residues. Germline loops: CDR1 LGHDT, CDR2 YNNKEL (reference sequence). V dropped 7 bases and J dropped 3 bases, with 10 bases sitting between them. The CDR3 loop reads CASTPRGYNSPLHF. In DNA, the CDR3 is TGTGCCAGCACCCCTCGGGGCTATAATTCACCCCTCCACTTT.

This clone has only one observation. The chain links TRBV7-3 to TRBJ1-1; tentatively, D is TRBD1 (6 bases). The V end lost 1 base, the J end lost 5 bases, and 14 bases lay between the germline ends. Per the germline V gene, CDR1 is SGHTA and CDR2 is FQGTGA. This CDR3 comprises 15 residues. The CDR3 DNA follows: TGTGCCAGCAGCTTAAGGGGGGGCTCGATAACTGAAGCTTTCTTT. This encodes CASSLRGGSITEAFF.

The rearrangement uses TRBV25-1 and TRBJ2-3; perhaps TRBD2 as D (6 bases). This CDR3 spans 15 amino acids. V gave up 2 bases and J gave up 9 bases, with 18 bases separating them. CDR1 and CDR2 from the germline V gene are MGHDK and SYGVNS. The CDR3 coding sequence is TGTGCCAGCAGTGAAGGGCTCGTCTTAGCGGACACGCAGTATTTT. Its protein product is CASSEGLVLADTQYF.

The V call is TRBV7-2, the J call TRBJ2-1; 11 nucleotides match TRBD2. The CDR3 is 14 residues long. Germline V lookup: CDR1 SGHTA, CDR2 FQGNSA. V lost 6 bases to trimming and J lost 8 bases; unmatched junction nucleotides: 6. The CDR3 bases are TGTGCCAGCAGAACTAGCGGGGGCTGGGATGAGCAGTTCTTC. As protein: CASRTSGGWDEQFF.

The chain carries TRBV9 and TRBJ2-1; the D is unclear. Germline V gene data show CDR1 as SGDLS and CDR2 as YYNGEE. The length of the CDR3 is 14 residues. Trimming cost V 0 bases and J 4 bases, with 8 bases left between them. In DNA, the CDR3 is TGTGCCAGCAGCGTAGCGGAGACGTACAATGAGCAGTTCTTC. This translates into CASSVAETYNEQFF.

The V gene is TRBV18, the J gene TRBJ2-2; D is unclear. CDR1 is KGHSH, CDR2 LQKENI, per germline. V lost 2 bases and J lost 2, with 12 bases in between. CDR3 size: 16 residues. In DNA, the CDR3 is TGTGCCAGCTCACCAAGGAAAACAGAAAACACCGGGGAGCTGTTTTTT. This sequence encodes CASSPRKTENTGELFF.